This T cell receptor (beta chain) was identified during a study of a mutant IDH1 vaccine in newly diagnosed glioma (dated by TCRdb to about 2021). Study-level background: Vaccination started 4-6 weeks after radiotherapy alone, or was given together with temozolomide cycles in the groups whose treatment included chemotherapy. Longitudinal TCRB deep sequencing was performed for around 23 treated patients wherever samples were available for exploratory analyses. Six visits were used for peripheral blood collection: V03 (baseline), V05, V07, V10, V12 and V13. Before enrollment, patients had received standard therapy of radiotherapy alone, temozolomide alone, or radiochemotherapy with temozolomide; most received the combination. The week-35 safety follow-up took place at visit V12, and the week-47 end of study took place at visit V13. Of the roughly 30 treated patients, approximately 62% were male and approximately 40% were female, and a mean age of 40.4 years was recorded.

Comment on this clone: There is no known antigen for this receptor. The sample holds no much larger clone one base away, and base qualities are not on file.

The CDR3 has 16 amino acids, counting the end cysteine and phenylalanine. Kept here is only the CDR3 DNA, which spans 48 bases and is read in frame from base 1. Via the germline V gene, CDR1 is SGHTS and CDR2 YDEGEE. Here V drops 1 base and J drops 6 bases, and the junction holds 8 bases not matched to any gene. In the paper's terms, the time point label means: week 35, safety follow-up. Every vaccine dose consisted of 300 ug of a 20-mer mutant IDH1 peptide in Montanide, administered subcutaneously together with topical imiquimod. Patients received eight vaccinations in weeks 1, 3, 5, 7, 11, 15, 19 and 23, corresponding to visits V03 through V10. All donors had newly diagnosed IDH1-mutant astrocytomas of WHO grade 3 or 4 that showed loss of nuclear ATRX. The samples were drawn from NOA16, a multicentre, single-arm, open-label phase I trial in Germany that tested a mutant IDH1 peptide vaccine in humans for the first time. Genomic DNA for TCRB sequencing was extracted from EDTA blood using the DNeasy Blood and Tissue Kit.

Library creation used the immunoSEQ multiplex PCR assay. The hsTCRB Kit was used according to the manufacturer's protocol to amplify rearranged TCR beta chain sequences. Sequencing of TCRB libraries was carried out on an Illumina MiSeq. In the authors' own workflow: The kit vendor's proprietary platform handled demultiplexing, trimming and gene mapping. In TCRdb, the immuneACCESS table is reduced to in-frame sequences with V and J assigned. These tables do not hold every clone; where another copy was compared, an unresolved V gene accounts for under half, and the others remain unexplained. V, J and clone size reflect that table, while D and trimming were determined from the DNA. The sample records roughly 25,000 clones, around 78% of which are singletons. The ten top clones hold roughly 33% of the sample. The paper's findings and limits, for the study overall: Selection of PBMC samples for TCRB deep sequencing was based on availability. Pseudoprogression seemed to be unrelated to changes in the top peripheral T cell clonotypes found by TCRB sequencing. It was noted by the authors that analyses of patient blood samples could not be reproduced owing to sample limitations. Vaccine-induced immune responses across multiple MHC alleles were detected in 80% to 95% of patients.

The V gene is TRBV5-8 and the J gene is TRBJ1-5; TRBD1 agrees with 9 junctional bases. The TCR was taken from a man aged 25-45 years with glioma. The sequencing here drew on PBMCs, taken from a glioma patient whose treatment included an IDH1 peptide vaccine. The CDR3 region: CASSLWGTGLFQPQHF. In nucleotides, the sequence is TGTGCCAGCAGCTTGTGGGGGACAGGGCTTTTTCAGCCCCAGCATTTT.